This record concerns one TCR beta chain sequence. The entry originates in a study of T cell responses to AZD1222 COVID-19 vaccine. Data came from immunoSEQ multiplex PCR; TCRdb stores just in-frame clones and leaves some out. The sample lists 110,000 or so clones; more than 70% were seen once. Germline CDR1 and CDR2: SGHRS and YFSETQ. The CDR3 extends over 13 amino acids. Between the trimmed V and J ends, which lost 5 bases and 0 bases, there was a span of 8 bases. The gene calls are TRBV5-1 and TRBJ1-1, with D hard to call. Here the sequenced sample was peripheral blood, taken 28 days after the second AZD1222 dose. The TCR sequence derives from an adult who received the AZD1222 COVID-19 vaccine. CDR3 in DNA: TGCGCCAGCAGGCCGGGAATGAACACTGAAGCTTTCTTT. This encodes CASRPGMNTEAFF.